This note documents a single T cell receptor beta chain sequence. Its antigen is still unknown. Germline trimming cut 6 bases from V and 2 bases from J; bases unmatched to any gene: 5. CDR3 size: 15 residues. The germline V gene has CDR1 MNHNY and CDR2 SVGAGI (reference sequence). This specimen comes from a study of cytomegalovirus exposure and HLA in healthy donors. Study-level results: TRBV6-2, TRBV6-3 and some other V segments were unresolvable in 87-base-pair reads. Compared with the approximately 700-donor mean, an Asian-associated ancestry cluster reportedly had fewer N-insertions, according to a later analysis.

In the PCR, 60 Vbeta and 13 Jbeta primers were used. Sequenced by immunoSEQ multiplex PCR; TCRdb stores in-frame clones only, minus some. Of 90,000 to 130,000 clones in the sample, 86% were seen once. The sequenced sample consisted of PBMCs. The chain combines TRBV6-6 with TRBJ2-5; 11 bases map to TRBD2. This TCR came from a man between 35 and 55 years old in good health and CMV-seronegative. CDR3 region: CASRPLAGVQETQYF. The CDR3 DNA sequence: TGTGCCAGCAGACCACTAGCGGGGGTGCAAGAGACCCAGTACTTC.